This T cell receptor beta chain was captured by sequencing in a study of cytomegalovirus exposure and HLA in healthy donors. General observations from the study: Analyzed later, most CMV-associated TCR beta chains appeared HLA-restricted. In a later analysis, TCR beta V- and J-gene trimming was associated with a missense DCLRE1C variant. Equally common other TCR beta chains were less clonally expanded than HLA-associated ones, a later analysis found. Most observed TCR sequences were rare, whereas some public TCRs were detected in many donors.

In regard to this clone: Its matching antigen is unknown.

With 60 Vbeta and 13 Jbeta primers, the PCR was carried out. Data came from immunoSEQ multiplex PCR; TCRdb stores just in-frame clones and leaves some out. This table has 55,000 to 70,000 clones, 55% to 80% appearing once. CDR3 length: 13 amino acids. Per germline, CDR1 SGHDT and CDR2 YYEEEE. V dropped 3 bases and J dropped 1 base, with 7 bases sitting between them. The chain employs TRBV5-6 and TRBJ1-1; perhaps TRBD1 as D (5 bases). The sequence came from a woman in her forties or fifties in good health and CMV-seronegative. Input material: PBMCs. The CDR3 spells CASSYGQNTEAFF. The CDR3, as DNA: TGTGCCAGCAGCTACGGACAGAACACTGAAGCTTTCTTT.